These T cell receptor beta chains were read from a single sample in a study of blood T cells in healthy people across ages. TCRdb reprocessed the 5' RACE reads with MiXCR, giving one entry per CDR3 protein. The sample has about a million distinct CDR3 sequences, less than 45% seen once; the top ten hold roughly 14%. The sequenced sample was blood. The receptors were sampled from a man between 18 and 35 years old in good health. The CDR3 runs from the conserved cysteine through the conserved F or W. Each record gives: CDR3 protein, V gene, clone size, J gene. Clone sizes are given selectively: once, few, many, or a class where the clone is expanded.

CDR3: CASRPEGQGYNQPQHF
V: TRBV6-6
size: -
J: TRBJ1-5

CDR3: CASNPRGQGTDAQYF
V: TRBV12-3/TRBV12-4
size: -
J: TRBJ2-3

CDR3: CATKDGVVTEAFF
V: TRBV12-3/TRBV12-4
size: -
J: TRBJ1-1

CDR3: CSARDRDGQYF
V: TRBV20-1
size: few
J: TRBJ2-7

CDR3: CASSLVGDSLTEAFF
V: TRBV5-1
size: -
J: TRBJ1-1

CDR3: CASGFGLYYEQYF
V: TRBV12-5
size: -
J: TRBJ2-7

CDR3: CASSFTGGGSTDTQYF
V: TRBV5-1
size: many
J: TRBJ2-3

CDR3: CASSQVGASEQYF
V: TRBV3-1
size: -
J: TRBJ2-5

CDR3: CASSLIPGTYNEQYF
V: TRBV7-3
size: few
J: -

CDR3: CATTGGIDTQYF
V: TRBV27
size: -
J: TRBJ2-3

CDR3: CASSEYRVWNTEAFF
V: TRBV6-2/TRBV6-3
size: -
J: TRBJ1-1

CDR3: CASSEAGTGPYNEQFF
V: TRBV6-4
size: -
J: TRBJ2-1

CDR3: CASSHTSGYNEQFF
V: TRBV3-1
size: -
J: TRBJ2-1

CDR3: CASSPRQGTPLHF
V: TRBV12-3/TRBV12-4
size: -
J: TRBJ1-6

CDR3: CASSEWPGQGDYNEQFF
V: TRBV9
size: -
J: TRBJ2-1

CDR3: CASSLASVETDTQYF
V: TRBV12-3/TRBV12-4
size: few
J: TRBJ2-3

CDR3: CASSLVGVLSGNTIYF
V: TRBV7-2
size: -
J: TRBJ1-3

CDR3: CASSLKAVGEKLFF
V: TRBV7-9
size: few
J: TRBJ1-4

CDR3: CASSLGQPSTTDTQYF
V: TRBV7-9
size: once
J: TRBJ2-3

CDR3: CSVVSLHTGELFF
V: TRBV29-1
size: -
J: TRBJ2-2

CDR3: CASSSRGVAKNIQYF
V: TRBV7-2
size: few
J: TRBJ2-4